This T cell receptor beta chain is from a study of beta chain features in type 1 diabetes. Trimming left V 0 bases short and J 3 bases short, with 18 bases between. The length of the CDR3 is 17 residues. In germline, CDR1 is SGDLS, CDR2 YYNGEE. Expressed TCRB transcripts were sequenced, since all the RNA that had been isolated was reverse transcribed. Method: immunoSEQ multiplex PCR; TCRdb's copy keeps in-frame clones and lacks some. The table has about 620,000 clones, 15% seen once. Every single donor gave one heparinised blood draw, and these averaged about 116 mL. Each of the CD4+ naive, central memory, regulatory and stem cell-like memory populations was sorted via CD45RO/CCR7/CD25/CD127/CD95/CD27.

The sequence derives from a man aged 18 to 29 in good health. The chain couples TRBV9 to TRBJ1-1, with a weak D call TRBD1 (6 bases). Material for sequencing was naive CD4+ T cells from blood. Here the CDR3 reads CASSVGRGGGVDTEAFF. CDR3 coding DNA: TGTGCCAGCAGCGTAGGTCGGGGAGGGGGAGTGGACACTGAAGCTTTCTTT.